These 3 T cell receptor beta chains were all obtained from the same sample, sequenced in a study of blood T cell repertoires in COVID-19. The method was immunoSEQ multiplex PCR; TCRdb's version includes in-frame clones alone and lacks a portion of them. Altogether around 180,000 clones are present, around 72% being singletons, with the ten largest covering about 3%. Sample: peripheral blood. These receptor sequences come from a woman older than 75 with acute or convalescent COVID-19.

V is TRBV7-4 and J is TRBJ1-1; possible D gene TRBD1, 6 bases. The CDR3 has 14 amino acids. The V end lost 1 base, the J end lost 7 bases, and 13 bases lay between the germline ends. Germline CDR1 reads SGHVT; CDR2 reads SQSDAQ. In DNA, the CDR3 is TGTGCCAGCAGCTTAGTCGGACAGAATATTGAAGCTTTCTTT. As protein: CASSLVGQNIEAFF.

In this sample, this clone turned up once. The chain carries TRBV18 and TRBJ2-1, with 11 bases aligning to TRBD2. This CDR3 region has 15 residues. After removal of 2 bases from V and 9 bases from J, the junction contained 6 bases not matched to a gene. Germline V gives CDR1 KGHSH, CDR2 LQKENI. CDR3 nucleotide sequence: TGTGCCAGCTCACCAGAGGCTAGCGGGAGGTCTGAGCAGTTCTTC. Residues: CASSPEASGRSEQFF.

This clone was recorded once. The chain recombines TRBV10-3 with TRBJ2-5, with D maybe TRBD2 (6 bases). Germline values: CDR1 ENHRY, CDR2 SYGVKD. This CDR3 contains 16 residues. V was clipped by 4 bases and J by 1 base, with 16 bases between them. The CDR3 protein is CAISGLGTGAQETQYF. CDR3 DNA sequence: TGTGCCATCAGTGGGTTAGGGACTGGGGCCCAAGAGACCCAGTACTTC.